The sequence of this T cell receptor (beta chain) was determined in a study of blood T cells in healthy people across ages. The CDR3 length is 14 residues. CDR1 is SGHTA and CDR2 is FQGNSA in the germline V gene. Donors each provided approximately 9.6 milliliters of peripheral blood. The authors isolated at least 7 million PBMCs per sample. Then a second PCR, running about 6 to 11 cycles, was carried out with a sample-barcoded 5' primer and a J-beta primer mix. TCRdb re-called the 5' RACE reads with MiXCR, one entry per CDR3 protein. The data show some 640,000 distinct CDR3 sequences, approximately 30% seen once. This clonotype was seen repeatedly, ten times or more. This clone may be a read error of a much larger clone one base away.

Sequences were obtained from blood. This TCR derives from a woman over 75 in good health. The rearrangement joins TRBV7-2 to TRBJ2-5; D ambiguous. The CDR3 DNA sequence: TGTGTCAGCAGCGCAGGCCTCTACGCGGAGACCCAGTACTTC. This gives the protein CVSSAGLYAETQYF.